This record looks at one T cell receptor (beta chain) sequence and its context. These data originate in a study of control samples from healthy donors and cancer patients. Produced via immunoSEQ multiplex PCR; TCRdb's table is partial and in-frame only. The sample holds under 200,000 clones, around 95% seen once. The CDR3 extends over 14 amino acids. Germline-derived CDR1 and CDR2 are LNHDA and SQIVND (reference sequence). Losses at the gene ends were 2 bases for V and 6 bases for J; bases not matched to a gene: 4. This TCR came from a woman aged 55-70 years in good health. This sequence joins TRBV19 and TRBJ2-1, with 7 bases lining up with TRBD1. The sequencing input was blood. CDR3 sequence: CASSIRQGGNEQFF. CDR3 bases: TGTGCCAGTAGTATACGACAGGGTGGCAATGAGCAGTTCTTC.